Listed below are T cell receptor beta chains from one sample, sequenced in a study of blood T cell repertoires in COVID-19. The data were produced by immunoSEQ multiplex PCR, yet TCRdb's version contains in-frame clones alone and is incomplete. Among some 180,000 clones, around 85% were seen once, and the ten largest hold approximately 6.2%. Sequencing input: PBMCs or T cells enriched from blood (not recorded which). The source is a man in his forties who had recovered from COVID-19. The CDR3 runs from the conserved cysteine through the conserved F or W. A D gene is named only where the DNA matches it firmly. Part of the rows lack a size; the others show once, few, many or a class for expanded clones.

V gene	CDR3 length	D gene	clone size	J gene	CDR3 DNA	CDR3 protein
TRBV28	16	TRBD1	.	TRBJ1-2	TGTGCCAGCAGTGCAACGGGACAGGGGGCTATCTATGGCTACACCTTC	CASSATGQGAIYGYTF
TRBV5-4	14	.	once	TRBJ1-2	TGTGCCAGCAGCTTGGCAGGGGTGCCCTATGGCTACACCTTC	CASSLAGVPYGYTF
TRBV24-1	14	.	.	TRBJ2-2	TGTGCCACCAGTGGACAGCCGAACACCGGGGAGCTGTTTTTT	CATSGQPNTGELFF
TRBV7-9	11	.	once	TRBJ2-7	TGTGCCAGCAGTTGGGAGGAAGGGCAGTACTTC	CASSWEEGQYF
TRBV20-1	16	.	.	TRBJ2-5	TGCAGTGCTAGTCCCCCCGGTCCTACGTTGATAGAGACCCAGTACTTC	CSASPPGPTLIETQYF
TRBV6-1	16	TRBD1	few	TRBJ2-7	TGTGCCAGCAGTGAAGCTCTCGGGGACAGGGGAAACGAGCAGTACTTC	CASSEALGDRGNEQYF
TRBV5-6	14	.	.	TRBJ1-2	TGTGCCAGCAGGACAGCGGGGAGGAATTATGGCTACACCTTC	CASRTAGRNYGYTF
TRBV6-4	14	.	.	TRBJ2-2	TGTGCCAGCAGTGACCAGGGGTCCACCGGGGAGCTGTTTTTT	CASSDQGSTGELFF
TRBV15	11	.	once	TRBJ2-1	TGTGCCACCAGCAGCACAGGCGAGCAGTTCTTC	CATSSTGEQFF
TRBV14	13	.	few	TRBJ2-7	TGTGCCAGCAGCCAAGATTCAGTCTACGAGCAGTACTTC	CASSQDSVYEQYF
TRBV27	14	.	.	TRBJ2-7	TGTGCCAGCAGTTTACAGGCAGGCGCCTTCGAGCAGTACTTC	CASSLQAGAFEQYF
TRBV27	14	.	.	TRBJ2-7	TGTGCCAGCAGTTCGTGGCGGAGCTCCTACGAGCAGTACTTC	CASSSWRSSYEQYF
TRBV11-2	13	.	.	TRBJ2-7	TGTGCCAGCAGCTTTGGGGCCACCTACGAGCAGTACTTC	CASSFGATYEQYF